This entry is about one T cell receptor (beta chain). Its antigen remains unknown. The data derive from a study of shared clonotypes between healthy human individuals. On the study more broadly: The plates for each donor numbered three CD4 naive, three CD4 memory, two CD8 naive and one CD8 memory. Study findings and constraints: Across subsets, estimated richness was generally greater for naive than for memory populations.

Genomic DNA of every subset was divided equally among multiple immunoSEQ plates. For sorted subsets, roughly 200 ng DNA per replicate equaled about 31,000 T cell genomes. Here immunoSEQ multiplex PCR was the method, and the copy in TCRdb shows in-frame clones only, minus some. The sample lists around 1.9 million clones, approximately 94% seen once, with over 1.5% in the top ten. V lost 1 base, J lost 4 bases, and 11 bases stayed unmatched. Germline-derived CDR1 and CDR2 are LNHNV and YYDKDF (reference sequence). The CDR3 runs 17 residues. Naive CD8 populations comprised CD45RO-negative cells positively selected for CCR7, excluding terminally differentiated effector memory CD45RA+ cells.

This clonotype was sampled from a man aged 18 to 35 in good health. Some clones in this sample may be carry-over from other donors' samples. The genes are TRBV15 and TRBJ2-3; 7 positions agree with TRBD2. The specimen was naive CD8+ T cells from PBMCs. Here the CDR3 DNA reads TGTGCCACCAGCAGAGTTGGGGCGGGAGTAGAGGCAGATACGCAGTATTTT. Its translation is CATSRVGAGVEADTQYF.